These 6 T cell receptor beta chains share one sample of origin, sequenced in a study of cytomegalovirus exposure and HLA in healthy donors. 60 Vbeta and 13 Jbeta primers were used in PCR. Clones were read by immunoSEQ multiplex PCR, and TCRdb kept only the in-frame ones, dropping some. The table includes about 130,000 clones, over 70% detected once. Sequencing input: PBMCs. Receptor source: a woman aged 40 to 50 in good health and CMV-seronegative.

This clone has more than one count but fewer than ten. The chain joins TRBV6-1 to TRBJ1-5, with D unclear. CDR3 length: 16 amino acids. The germline V and J ends were trimmed by 3 bases and 4 bases, with 16 bases remaining between them. Germline-derived CDR1 and CDR2 are MNHNS and SASEGT. The CDR3 here is CASSEAAYGVNQPQHF. CDR3 in DNA: TGTGCCAGCAGTGAGGCAGCTTACGGGGTGAATCAGCCCCAGCATTTT.

The chain joins TRBV4-3 to TRBJ1-5, with D hard to call. This CDR3 region has 14 residues. The germline V gene has CDR1 LGHNA and CDR2 YSLEER. With 0 bases removed from V and 5 bases from J, the gap between germline ends came to 8 bases. The CDR3 is CASSQDRGYQPQHF. CDR3 DNA sequence: TGCGCCAGCAGCCAAGATCGGGGTTATCAGCCCCAGCATTTT.

The chain is built from TRBV18 and TRBJ2-7; TRBD2 is a possible D gene (5 bases). This CDR3 spans 12 amino acids. The germline gives CDR1 KGHSH, CDR2 LQKENI. Deletions cut 4 bases from V and 6 bases from J, with 10 bases between. Here the CDR3 DNA reads TGTGCCAGCTCACTGCCGGGGTGCGAGCAGTACTTC. Its translation is CASSLPGCEQYF.

This clone was detected only once. V usage is TRBV5-1 and J usage is TRBJ2-7, with a weak D call TRBD1 (5 bases). Looked up from germline, CDR1 is SGHRS and CDR2 is YFSETQ. The ends were cut back, 4 bases at V and 3 bases at J, with 8 bases in the middle. This CDR3 comprises 12 residues. In DNA, the CDR3 is TGCGCCAGCAGCCTGACAGACTACGAGCAGTACTTC. Its translation: CASSLTDYEQYF.

A word on this clone: Mismatch with germline at one junction end may stem from a read error. The same CDR3 arises from other DNA sequences in this sample as well. The chain joins TRBV6-5 to TRBJ2-6, with 7 bases fitting TRBD1. Germline V gene lookup returns CDR1 MNHEY and CDR2 SVGAGI. This CDR3 contains 15 residues. CDR3 loop: CASRIQGSGANVLTF. The CDR3, as DNA: TGTGCCAGCAGAATACAGGGGTCTGGGGCCAACGTCCTGACTTTT.

The V call is TRBV9, the J call TRBJ1-2; a possible D gene is TRBD1 (6 bases). With 4 bases removed from V and 0 bases from J, the gap between germline ends came to 16 bases. Germline V gene data show CDR1 as SGDLS and CDR2 as YYNGEE. This CDR3 has 16 amino acids. The CDR3 nucleotides read TGTGCCAGCAGCCCCCACGGACAGCCTTCTAACTATGGCTACACCTTC. Amino acids: CASSPHGQPSNYGYTF.